This TCR beta chain was captured by sequencing in a study of human T cells and chemical hapten exposure. About the study: Doses of diphenylcyclopropenone went to the patients' scalps weekly throughout the approximately 22-week study.

Each CDR3 protein gets one entry after TCRdb re-called the RACE reads with MiXCR. Among under 200,000 distinct CDR3 sequences, 25% to 35% were seen once, and the ten largest hold just under 3%. Time point reported: pre-sensitization, week 0. Treatment meaning: therapeutic diphenylcyclopropenone sensitization with weekly scalp DPC. Patients had alopecia, were aged 18 to 70, and were not pregnant. The CDR3 runs 14 residues. V trimming: 5 bases; J trimming: 5 bases; junction bases outside the gene matches: 8. CDR1 is PRHDT, CDR2 FYEKMQ, per germline (reference sequence). This clonotype turned up a few times.

The clonotype originates from a woman under 40 with alopecia areata. Some clones in this sample may be carry-over from other donors' samples. The source material was whole blood, sampled in connection with sensitization to the hapten diphenylcyclopropenone (DPC). This chain uses TRBV13 with TRBJ2-5; 7 nucleotides agree with TRBD2. CDR3 sequence: CASSVRTSRETQYF. CDR3 in DNA: TGTGCCAGCAGCGTCCGGACTAGTCGTGAGACCCAGTACTTC.